This TCR beta chain derives from a study of OX40 agonist ivuxolimab in advanced cancers. Across the study: Ivuxolimab is an agonistic anti-OX40 (CD134) antibody, and patients were treated with it. Study results and caveats: Determination of antigen specificity was not performed for the expanded peripheral T cells. Mean expanded clone counts were higher in CD8+ than CD4+ T cells.

No patient had autoimmune disease or received systemic immunosuppression. As for this clone: Its cognate antigen is unknown.

Sequencing was performed with immunoSEQ multiplex PCR; in TCRdb, only in-frame clones are kept and a portion is missing. The sample includes tens of thousands of clones, around nine tenths of them seen just once. The CDR3 sequence is 12 residues long. Trimming at V came to 7 bases and at J to 10 bases, leaving 8 bases not matched to a gene. CDR1 is SQVTM and CDR2 is ANQGSEA in the germline V gene. The TCR originated in an adult with an advanced solid tumor such as melanoma, head and neck, liver or kidney cancer. The chain couples TRBV29-1 to TRBJ2-2; TRBD1 aligns across 8 bases. Sequencing used CD4+ or CD8+ T cells sorted from blood, obtained in a trial of the OX40 agonist ivuxolimab. CDR3 DNA: TGCAGCGGGGGACAGGTTGGGATGGAGCTGTTTTTT. Its protein product is CSGGQVGMELFF.